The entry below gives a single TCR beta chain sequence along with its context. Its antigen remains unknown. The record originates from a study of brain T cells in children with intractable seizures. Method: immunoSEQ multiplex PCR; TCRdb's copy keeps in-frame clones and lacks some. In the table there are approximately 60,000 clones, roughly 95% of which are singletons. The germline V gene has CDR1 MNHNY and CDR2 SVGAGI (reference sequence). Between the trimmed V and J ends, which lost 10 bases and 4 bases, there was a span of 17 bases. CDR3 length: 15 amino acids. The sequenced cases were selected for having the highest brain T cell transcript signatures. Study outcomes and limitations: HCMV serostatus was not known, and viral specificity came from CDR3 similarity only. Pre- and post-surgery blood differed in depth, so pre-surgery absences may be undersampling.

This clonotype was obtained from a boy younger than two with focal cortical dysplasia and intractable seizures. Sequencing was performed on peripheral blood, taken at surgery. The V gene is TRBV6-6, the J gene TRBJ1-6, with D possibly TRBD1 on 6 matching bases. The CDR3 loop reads CATGTPMIYNSPLHF. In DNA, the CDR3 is TGTGCCACCGGGACACCGATGATATATAATTCACCCCTCCACTTT.